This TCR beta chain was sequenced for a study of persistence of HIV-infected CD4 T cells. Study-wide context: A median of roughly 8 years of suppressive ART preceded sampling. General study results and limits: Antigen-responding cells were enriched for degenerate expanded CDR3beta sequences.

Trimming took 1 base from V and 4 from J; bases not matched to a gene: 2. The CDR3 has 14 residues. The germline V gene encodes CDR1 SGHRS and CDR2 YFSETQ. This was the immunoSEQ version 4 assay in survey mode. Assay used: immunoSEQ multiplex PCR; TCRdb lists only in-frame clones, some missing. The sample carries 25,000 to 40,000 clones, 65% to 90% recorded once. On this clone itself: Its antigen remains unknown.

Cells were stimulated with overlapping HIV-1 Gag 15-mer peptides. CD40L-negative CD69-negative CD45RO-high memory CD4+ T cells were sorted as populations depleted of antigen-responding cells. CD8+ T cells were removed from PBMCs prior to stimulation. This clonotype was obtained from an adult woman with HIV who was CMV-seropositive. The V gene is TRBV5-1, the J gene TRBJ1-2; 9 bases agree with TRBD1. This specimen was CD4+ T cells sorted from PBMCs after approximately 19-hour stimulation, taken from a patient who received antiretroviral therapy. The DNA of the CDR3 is TGCGCCAGCAGCTTGACAGGGGGCACCTATGGCTACACCTTC. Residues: CASSLTGGTYGYTF.